This T cell receptor beta chain came from a study of blood T cell repertoires in COVID-19. Study information: Researchers got acute and convalescent COVID-19 samples from the United States, Italy and Spain. Sources were T cells, B-cell-depleted T cells, or PBMCs; the material itself was cDNA or gDNA.

Per the original methods: Reference gene primer amplification in the assay estimated nucleated cell counts. TCRdb's copy holds only in-frame clones and misses some; the assay was immunoSEQ multiplex PCR. The D gene and trimming were derived from the DNA, and the V and J assignments and clone size from that table. The table shows 200,000 to 300,000 clones, with 75% to 90% occurring only once. Germline V gene lookup returns CDR1 MNHEY and CDR2 SMNVEV (reference sequence). There are 16 residues in the CDR3. Trimming pared 0 bases from V and 6 bases from J, leaving 15 bases between. The TCR sequence derives from a middle-aged woman who had recovered from COVID-19. The V and J genes are TRBV27 and TRBJ1-5, with D unresolved. Input material: peripheral blood. The CDR3 here is CASSLSRAPPGQPQHF. As DNA, the CDR3 is TGTGCCAGCAGTTTATCGCGGGCTCCGCCCGGTCAGCCCCAGCATTTT.